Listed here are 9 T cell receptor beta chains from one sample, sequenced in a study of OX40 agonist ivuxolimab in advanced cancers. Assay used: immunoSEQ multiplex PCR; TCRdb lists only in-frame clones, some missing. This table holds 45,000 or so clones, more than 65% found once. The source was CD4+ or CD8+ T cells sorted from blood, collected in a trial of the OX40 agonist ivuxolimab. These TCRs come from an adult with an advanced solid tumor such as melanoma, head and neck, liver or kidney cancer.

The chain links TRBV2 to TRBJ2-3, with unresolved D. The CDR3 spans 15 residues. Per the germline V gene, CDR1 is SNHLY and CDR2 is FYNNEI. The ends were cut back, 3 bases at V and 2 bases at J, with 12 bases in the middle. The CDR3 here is CASSEGNSYTDTQYF. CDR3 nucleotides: TGTGCCAGCAGTGAGGGGAACTCGTACACAGATACGCAGTATTTT. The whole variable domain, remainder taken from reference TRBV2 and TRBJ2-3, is EPEVTQTPSHQVTQMGQEVILRCVPISNHLYFYWYRQILGQKVEFLVSFYNNEISEKSEIFDDQFSVERPDGSNFTLKIRSTKLEDSAMYFCASSEGNSYTDTQYFGPGTRLTVL.

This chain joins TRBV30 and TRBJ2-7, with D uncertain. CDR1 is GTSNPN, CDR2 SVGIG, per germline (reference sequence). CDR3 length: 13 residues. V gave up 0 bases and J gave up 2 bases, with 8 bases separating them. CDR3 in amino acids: CAWSVSVTYEQYF. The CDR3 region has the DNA TGTGCCTGGAGTGTCAGCGTAACCTACGAGCAGTACTTC.

CDR3 nucleotide sequence: TGTGCCAGCAGCTGGGGACAGGGAACAGATACGCAGTATTTT. Encoded protein: CASSWGQGTDTQYF. This sequence joins TRBV5-6 and TRBJ2-3; 9 nucleotides align to TRBD1. The CDR3 contains 14 residues. Germline V gives CDR1 SGHDT, CDR2 YYEEEE. V was pared by 3 bases and J by 3 bases, with 2 bases of the junction left unmatched.

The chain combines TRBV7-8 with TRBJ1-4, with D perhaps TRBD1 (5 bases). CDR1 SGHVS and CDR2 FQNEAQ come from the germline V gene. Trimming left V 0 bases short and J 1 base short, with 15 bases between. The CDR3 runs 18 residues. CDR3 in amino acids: CASSLASGGGRTNEKLFF. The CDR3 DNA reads TGTGCCAGCAGCTTAGCGTCGGGGGGAGGCCGAACTAATGAAAAACTGTTTTTT.

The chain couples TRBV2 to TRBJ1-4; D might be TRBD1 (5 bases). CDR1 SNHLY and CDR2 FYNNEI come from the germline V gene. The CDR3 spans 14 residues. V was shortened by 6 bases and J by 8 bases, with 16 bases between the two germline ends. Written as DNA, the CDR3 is TGTGCCAGCAGAGGAGTAACATGGGGGGAAAAACTGTTTTTT. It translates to CASRGVTWGEKLFF.

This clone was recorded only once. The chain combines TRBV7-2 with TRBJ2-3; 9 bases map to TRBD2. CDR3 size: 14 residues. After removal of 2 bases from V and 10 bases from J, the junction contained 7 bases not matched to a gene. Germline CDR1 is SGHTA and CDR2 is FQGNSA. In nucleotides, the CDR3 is TGTGCCAGCAGCTTACCGGGACTAGCTTCCGCGCAGTATTTT. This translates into CASSLPGLASAQYF.

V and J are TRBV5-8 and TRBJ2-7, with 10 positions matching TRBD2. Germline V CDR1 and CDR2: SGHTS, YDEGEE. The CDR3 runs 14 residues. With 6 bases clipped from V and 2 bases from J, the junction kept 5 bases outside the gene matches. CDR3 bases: TGTGCCAGCACCCTCAGCGGGAGGGCCTACGAGCAGTACTTC. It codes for CASTLSGRAYEQYF.

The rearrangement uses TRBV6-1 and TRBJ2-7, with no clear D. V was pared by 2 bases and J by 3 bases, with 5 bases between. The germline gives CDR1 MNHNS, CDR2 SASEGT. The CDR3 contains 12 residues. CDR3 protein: CASSERNYEQYF. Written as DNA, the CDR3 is TGTGCCAGCAGTGAACGAAACTACGAGCAGTACTTC.

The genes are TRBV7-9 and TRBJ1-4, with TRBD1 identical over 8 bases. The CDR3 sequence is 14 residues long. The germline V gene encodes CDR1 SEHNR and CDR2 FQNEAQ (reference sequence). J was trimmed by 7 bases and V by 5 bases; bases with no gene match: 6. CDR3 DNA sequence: TGTGCCAGCAGCCCTGACAGGGGAGGTGAAAAACTGTTTTTT. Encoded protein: CASSPDRGGEKLFF. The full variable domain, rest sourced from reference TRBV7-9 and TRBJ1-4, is DTGVSQNPRHKITKRGQNVTFRCDPISEHNRLYWYRQTLGQGPEFLTYFQNEAQLEKSRLLSDRFSAERPKGSFSTLEIQRTEQGDSAMYLCASSPDRGGEKLFFGSGTQLSVL.